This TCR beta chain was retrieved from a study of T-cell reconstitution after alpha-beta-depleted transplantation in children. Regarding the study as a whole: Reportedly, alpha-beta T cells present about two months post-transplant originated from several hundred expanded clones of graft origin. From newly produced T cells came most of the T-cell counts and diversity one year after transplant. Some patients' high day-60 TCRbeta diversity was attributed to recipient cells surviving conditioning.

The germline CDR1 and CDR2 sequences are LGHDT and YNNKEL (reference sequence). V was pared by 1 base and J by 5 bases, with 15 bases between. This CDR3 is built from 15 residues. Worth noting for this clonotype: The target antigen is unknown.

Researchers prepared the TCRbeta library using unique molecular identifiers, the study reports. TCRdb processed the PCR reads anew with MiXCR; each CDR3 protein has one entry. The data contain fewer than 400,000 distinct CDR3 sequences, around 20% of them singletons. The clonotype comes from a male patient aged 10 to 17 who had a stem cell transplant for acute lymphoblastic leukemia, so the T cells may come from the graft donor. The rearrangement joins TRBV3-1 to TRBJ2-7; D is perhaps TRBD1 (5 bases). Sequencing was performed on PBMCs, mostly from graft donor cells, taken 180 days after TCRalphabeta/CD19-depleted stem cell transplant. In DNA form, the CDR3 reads TGTGCCAGCAGCCAAGCATGGGGCTCCCCCCACGAGCAGTACTTC. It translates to CASSQAWGSPHEQYF.